Below, 3 T cell receptor beta chains from the same sample are listed, as sequenced in a study of cytomegalovirus exposure and HLA in healthy donors (dated by TCRdb to the late 2010s). Library generation was performed with the immunoSEQ multiplex PCR assay. TCRdb took this table from immuneACCESS and kept in-frame rearrangements with V and J called. Such tables lack part of the clones; where checked against another copy, unresolved V genes explain under half of the gap, and the rest is unexplained. The sample table records more than 100,000 clones; approximately 91% of these occur just once. Approximately 1.5% of the sample rests with the top ten. Material for sequencing was PBMCs. The receptor source for this set is a man aged 25-45 years in good health and CMV-seronegative.

The V gene is TRBV4-3, the J gene TRBJ2-5, with 7 bases identical to TRBD2. CDR3 length: 17 amino acids. Trimming took 1 base from V and 1 from J; bases not matched to a gene: 9. Germline V gene lookup returns CDR1 LGHNA and CDR2 YSLEER. The CDR3 DNA follows: TGCGCCAGCAGCCAAGCGGAGTTAGCGGGCTTCCAAGAGACCCAGTACTTC. As protein: CASSQAELAGFQETQYF.

The chain recombines TRBV10-3 with TRBJ1-4; D possibly corresponds to TRBD1 (6 bases). The germline V gene has CDR1 ENHRY and CDR2 SYGVKD. The CDR3 is made up of 13 amino acids. Trimming left V 4 bases short and J 8 bases short, with 11 bases between. The CDR3 DNA sequence: TGTGCCATCAGTGCAGGGGATGGCGAAAAACTGTTTTTT. Translating it yields CAISAGDGEKLFF.

The chain joins TRBV29-1 to TRBJ1-5; 9 positions match TRBD1. From germline, CDR1 is SQVTM and CDR2 ANQGSEA. After removal of 1 base from V and 0 bases from J, the junction contained 19 bases not matched to a gene. This CDR3 region has 21 residues. DNA for the CDR3: TGCAGCGTTGAAGCTACCCGACAGGGGGATAGTTTTAGGTATAGCAATCAGCCCCAGCATTTT. Protein: CSVEATRQGDSFRYSNQPQHF. Complete variable domain (other parts from reference TRBV29-1 and TRBJ1-5): SAVISQKPSRDICQRGTSLTIQCQVDSQVTMMFWYRQQPGQSLTLIATANQGSEATYESGFVIDKFPISRPNLTFSTLTVSNMSPEDSSIYLCSVEATRQGDSFRYSNQPQHFGDGTRLSIL.